Below are 7 T cell receptor beta chains sequenced from a single sample in a study of T cell responses to AZD1222 COVID-19 vaccine. Some clones are missing from TCRdb's copy, which holds only in-frame ones; the method was immunoSEQ multiplex PCR. The table lists roughly 100,000 clones, roughly 88% of them singletons. The sequencing used peripheral blood, collected 28 days after the second AZD1222 dose. These receptors came from an adult who received the AZD1222 COVID-19 vaccine.

This clone came up once. The J gene is TRBJ1-2, the V gene TRBV5-5; 12 bases match TRBD1. Germline V gene data show CDR1 as SGHKS and CDR2 as YYEKEE (reference sequence). CDR3 length: 15 residues. V lost 2 bases to trimming and J lost 7 bases; unmatched junction nucleotides: 6. The CDR3 region is CASSLRGQGAAGYTF. DNA for the CDR3: TGTGCCAGCAGCTTAAGGGGACAGGGGGCCGCTGGCTACACCTTC.

The chain is built from TRBV10-1 and TRBJ2-6, with a possible D match to TRBD1 (5 bases). From germline, CDR1 is WNHNN and CDR2 SYGVQD (reference sequence). Between the trimmed V and J ends, which lost 4 bases and 3 bases, there was a span of 13 bases. CDR3 size: 16 residues. The CDR3 protein is CASSVQPGHGANVLTF. In nucleotides, the CDR3 is TGCGCCAGCAGTGTCCAACCAGGGCATGGGGCCAACGTCCTGACTTTC.

This sequence joins TRBV5-1 and TRBJ1-5; weak D call: TRBD1 (6 bases). In germline, CDR1 is SGHRS, CDR2 YFSETQ. This CDR3 contains 15 residues. Trimming left V 0 bases short and J 4 bases short, with 11 bases between. This CDR3 reads CASSLVSGANQPQHF. The CDR3 nucleotides are TGCGCCAGCAGCTTGGTGTCGGGGGCAAATCAGCCCCAGCATTTT.

V gene TRBV7-9 combines with J gene TRBJ1-2; D not certain. The germline V gene has CDR1 SEHNR and CDR2 FQNEAQ (reference sequence). V was shortened by 5 bases and J by 7 bases, with 14 bases between the two germline ends. This CDR3 is built from 13 residues. The CDR3 DNA is TGTGCCAGCAGCCATGACACGCTTGGTGGCTACACCTTC. Residues: CASSHDTLGGYTF.

This clone was seen once. J is TRBJ2-2 and V is TRBV6-5, with D perhaps matching TRBD1 (5 bases). Germline V lookup: CDR1 MNHEY, CDR2 SVGAGI. V was shortened by 6 bases and J by 2 bases, with 10 bases between the two germline ends. This CDR3 has 14 amino acids. CDR3 in amino acids: CASSPDRNTGELFF. The CDR3 DNA is TGTGCCAGCAGCCCAGACAGAAACACCGGGGAGCTGTTTTTT.

This chain joins TRBV23-1 and TRBJ1-3; D is undetermined. TRBV23-1 is sorted into the ORF group, with uncertain function. The CDR3 length is 14 residues. Trimming cost V 2 bases and J 2 bases, with 7 bases left between them. The CDR3 protein is CASSQKGTGNTIYF. The CDR3 coding sequence is TGCGCCAGCAGTCAAAAAGGGACTGGAAACACCATATATTTT.

The chain recombines TRBV19 with TRBJ1-3; D remains ambiguous. This CDR3 is 14 amino acids long. Trimming took off 3 bases at V and 0 bases at J, with 6 bases between the two ends. Germline V CDR1 and CDR2: LNHDA, SQIVND (reference sequence). CDR3 in amino acids: CASSMGNSGNTIYF. In DNA, the CDR3 is TGTGCCAGTAGTATGGGTAACTCTGGAAACACCATATATTTT.